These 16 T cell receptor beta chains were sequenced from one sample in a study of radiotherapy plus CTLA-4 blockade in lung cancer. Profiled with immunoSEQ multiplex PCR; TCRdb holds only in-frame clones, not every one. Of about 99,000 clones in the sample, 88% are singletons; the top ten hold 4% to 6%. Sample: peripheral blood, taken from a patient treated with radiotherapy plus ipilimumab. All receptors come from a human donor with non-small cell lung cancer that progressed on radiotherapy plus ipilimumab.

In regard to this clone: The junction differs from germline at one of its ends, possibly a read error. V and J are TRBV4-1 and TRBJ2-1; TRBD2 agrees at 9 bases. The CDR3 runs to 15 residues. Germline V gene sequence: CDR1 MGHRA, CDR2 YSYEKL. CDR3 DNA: TGCGCCAGCACCACACATGGGACTAGCTACGATGAGCAGTTCTTC. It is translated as CASTTHGTSYDEQFF.

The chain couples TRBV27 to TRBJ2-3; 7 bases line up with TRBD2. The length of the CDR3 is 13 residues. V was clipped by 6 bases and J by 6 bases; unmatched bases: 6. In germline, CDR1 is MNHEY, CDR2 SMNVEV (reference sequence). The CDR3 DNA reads TGTGCCAGCAGGGCTAGCGGAGAGGATACGCAGTATTTT. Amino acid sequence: CASRASGEDTQYF.

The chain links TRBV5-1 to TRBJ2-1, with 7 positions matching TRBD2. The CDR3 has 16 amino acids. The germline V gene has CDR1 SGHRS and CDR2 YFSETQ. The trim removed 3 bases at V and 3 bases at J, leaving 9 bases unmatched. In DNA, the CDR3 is TGCGCCAGCAGCTCCTCTAGCGGACTTCTCTACAATGAGCAGTTCTTC. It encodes CASSSSSGLLYNEQFF. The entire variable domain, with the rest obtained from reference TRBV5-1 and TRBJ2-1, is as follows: KAGVTQTPRYLIKTRGQQVTLSCSPISGHRSVSWYQQTPGQGLQFLFEYFSETQRNKGNFPGRFSGRQFSNSRSEMNVSTLELGDSALYLCASSSSSGLLYNEQFFGPGTRLTVL.

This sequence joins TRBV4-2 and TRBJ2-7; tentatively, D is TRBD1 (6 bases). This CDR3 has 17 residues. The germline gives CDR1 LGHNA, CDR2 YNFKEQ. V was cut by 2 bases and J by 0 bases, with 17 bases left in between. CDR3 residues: CASSQPGVRESSYEQYF. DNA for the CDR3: TGTGCCAGCAGCCAACCAGGGGTGAGGGAAAGCTCCTACGAGCAGTACTTC.

The CDR3: CASSFPRDNTGELFF. The CDR3 DNA sequence: TGTGCCAGCAGCTTTCCTCGGGACAACACCGGGGAGCTGTTTTTT. The J gene is TRBJ2-2, the V gene TRBV5-4; the D call may be TRBD1 or TRBD2 (5 bases each). Per germline, CDR1 SGHNT and CDR2 YYREEE (reference sequence). The CDR3 extends over 15 amino acids. Trimming cost V 2 bases and J 2 bases, with 10 bases left between them.

CDR3 nucleotides: TGTGCCAGCGAGAATTTATTAATAGAGGGGGATCAAGAGACCCAGTACTTC. This gives the protein CASENLLIEGDQETQYF. V is TRBV2 and J is TRBJ2-5, with D maybe TRBD1 (6 bases). Germline V gene sequence: CDR1 SNHLY, CDR2 FYNNEI. The V end lost 8 bases, the J end lost 2 bases, and 24 bases lay between the germline ends. There are 17 residues in the CDR3.

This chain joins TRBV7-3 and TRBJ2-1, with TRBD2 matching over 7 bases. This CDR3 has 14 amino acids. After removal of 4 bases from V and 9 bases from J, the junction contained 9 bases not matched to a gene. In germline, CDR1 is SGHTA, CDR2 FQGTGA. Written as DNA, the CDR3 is TGTGCCAGCAGCTATGGACTAGGAAGGAGTGAGCAGTTCTTC. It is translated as CASSYGLGRSEQFF.

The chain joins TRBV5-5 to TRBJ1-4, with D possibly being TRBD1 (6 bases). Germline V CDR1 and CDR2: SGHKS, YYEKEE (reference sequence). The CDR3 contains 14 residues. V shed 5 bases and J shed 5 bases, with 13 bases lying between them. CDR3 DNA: TGTGCCAGCAGTCTGACAGGCCGAAATGAAAAACTGTTTTTT. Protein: CASSLTGRNEKLFF.

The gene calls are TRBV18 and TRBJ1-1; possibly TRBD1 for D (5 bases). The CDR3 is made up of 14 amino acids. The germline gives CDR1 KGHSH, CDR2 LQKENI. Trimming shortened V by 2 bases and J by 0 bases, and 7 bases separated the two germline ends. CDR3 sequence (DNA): TGTGCCAGCTCACCAGGACAAATGAACACTGAAGCTTTCTTT. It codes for CASSPGQMNTEAFF.

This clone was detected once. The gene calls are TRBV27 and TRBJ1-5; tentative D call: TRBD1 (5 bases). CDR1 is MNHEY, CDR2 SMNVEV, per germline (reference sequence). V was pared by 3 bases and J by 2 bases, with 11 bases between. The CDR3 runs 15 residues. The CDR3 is CASSFGGRGNQPQHF. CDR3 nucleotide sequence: TGTGCCAGCAGTTTCGGGGGAAGAGGCAATCAGCCCCAGCATTTT.

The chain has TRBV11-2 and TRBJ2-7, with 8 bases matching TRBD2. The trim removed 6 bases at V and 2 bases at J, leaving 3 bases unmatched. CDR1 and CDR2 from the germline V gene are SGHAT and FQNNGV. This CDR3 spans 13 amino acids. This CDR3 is CASSSGTPYEQYF. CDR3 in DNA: TGTGCCAGCAGTAGCGGGACCCCCTACGAGCAGTACTTC.

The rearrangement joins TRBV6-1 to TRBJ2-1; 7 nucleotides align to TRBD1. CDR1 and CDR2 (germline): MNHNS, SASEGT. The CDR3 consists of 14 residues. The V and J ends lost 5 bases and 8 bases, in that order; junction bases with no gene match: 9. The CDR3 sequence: CASSSGTVIYEQFF. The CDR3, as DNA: TGTGCCAGCAGTTCCGGGACAGTCATCTATGAGCAGTTCTTC.

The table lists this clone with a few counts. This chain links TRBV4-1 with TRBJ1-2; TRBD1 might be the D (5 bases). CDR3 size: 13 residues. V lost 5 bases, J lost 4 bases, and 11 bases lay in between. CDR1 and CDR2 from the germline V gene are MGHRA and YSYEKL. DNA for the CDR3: TGCGCCAGCAGCACCCGGGACGGCTATGGCTACACCTTC. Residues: CASSTRDGYGYTF.

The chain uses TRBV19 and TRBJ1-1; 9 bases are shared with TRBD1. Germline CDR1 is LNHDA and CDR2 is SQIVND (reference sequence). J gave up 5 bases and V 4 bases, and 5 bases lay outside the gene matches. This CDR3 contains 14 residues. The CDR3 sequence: CASSTDRGATEAFF. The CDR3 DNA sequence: TGTGCCAGTAGTACGGACAGGGGTGCGACTGAAGCTTTCTTT.

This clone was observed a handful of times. In nucleotides, the CDR3 is TGCGCCAGCAGCTTGGGACTAGCGGGGATTTCCTCCTACAATGAGCAGTTCTTC. Its translation: CASSLGLAGISSYNEQFF. This chain connects TRBV5-1 to TRBJ2-1; TRBD2 matches at 11 bases. Losses at the gene ends were 0 bases for V and 0 bases for J; bases not matched to a gene: 5. The CDR3 loop spans 18 amino acids. Per germline, CDR1 SGHRS and CDR2 YFSETQ.

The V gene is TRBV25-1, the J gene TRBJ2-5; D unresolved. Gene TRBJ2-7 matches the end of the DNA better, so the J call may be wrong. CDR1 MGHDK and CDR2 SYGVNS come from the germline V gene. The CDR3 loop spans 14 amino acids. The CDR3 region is CASRGDMGHYEQYF. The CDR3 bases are TGTGCCAGCAGGGGTGACATGGGTCACTACGAGCAGTACTTC.